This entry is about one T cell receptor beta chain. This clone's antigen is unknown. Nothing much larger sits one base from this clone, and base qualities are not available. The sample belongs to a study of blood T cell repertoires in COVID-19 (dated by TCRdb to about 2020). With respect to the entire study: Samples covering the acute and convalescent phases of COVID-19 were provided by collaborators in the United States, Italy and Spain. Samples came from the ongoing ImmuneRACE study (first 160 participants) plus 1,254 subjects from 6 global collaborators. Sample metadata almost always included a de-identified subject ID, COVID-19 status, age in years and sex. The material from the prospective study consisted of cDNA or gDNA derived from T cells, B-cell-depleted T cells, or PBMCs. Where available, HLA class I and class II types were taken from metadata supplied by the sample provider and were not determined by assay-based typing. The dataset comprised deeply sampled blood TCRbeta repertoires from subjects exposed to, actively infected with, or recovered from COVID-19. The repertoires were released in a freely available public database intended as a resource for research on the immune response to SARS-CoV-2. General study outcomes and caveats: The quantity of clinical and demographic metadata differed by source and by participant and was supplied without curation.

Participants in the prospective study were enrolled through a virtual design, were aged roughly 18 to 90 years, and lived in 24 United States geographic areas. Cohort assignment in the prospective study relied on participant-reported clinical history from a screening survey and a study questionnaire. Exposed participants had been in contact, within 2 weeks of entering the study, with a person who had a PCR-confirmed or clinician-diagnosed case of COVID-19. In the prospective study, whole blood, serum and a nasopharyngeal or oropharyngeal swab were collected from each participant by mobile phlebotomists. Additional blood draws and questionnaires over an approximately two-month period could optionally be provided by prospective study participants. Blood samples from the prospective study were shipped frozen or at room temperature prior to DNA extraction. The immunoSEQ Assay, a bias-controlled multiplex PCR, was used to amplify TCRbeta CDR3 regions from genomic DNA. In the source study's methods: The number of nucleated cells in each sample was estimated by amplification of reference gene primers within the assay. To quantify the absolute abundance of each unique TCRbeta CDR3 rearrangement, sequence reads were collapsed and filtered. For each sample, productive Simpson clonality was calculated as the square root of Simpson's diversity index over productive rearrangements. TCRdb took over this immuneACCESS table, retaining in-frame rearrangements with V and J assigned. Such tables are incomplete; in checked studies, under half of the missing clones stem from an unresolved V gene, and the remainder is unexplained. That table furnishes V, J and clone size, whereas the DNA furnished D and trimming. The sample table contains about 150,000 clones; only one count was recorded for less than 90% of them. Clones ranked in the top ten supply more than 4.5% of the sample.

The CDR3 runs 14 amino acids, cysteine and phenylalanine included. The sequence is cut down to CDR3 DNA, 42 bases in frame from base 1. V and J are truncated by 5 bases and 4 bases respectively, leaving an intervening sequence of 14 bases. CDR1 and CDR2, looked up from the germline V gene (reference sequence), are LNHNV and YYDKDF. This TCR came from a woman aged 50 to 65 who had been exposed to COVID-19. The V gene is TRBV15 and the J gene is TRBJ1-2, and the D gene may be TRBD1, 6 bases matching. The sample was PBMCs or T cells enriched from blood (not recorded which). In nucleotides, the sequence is TGTGCCACCAGCGGGAGGGGGGGTTTCTATGGCTACACCTTC. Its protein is CATSGRGGFYGYTF.